The entry below gives a single TCR beta chain sequence along with its context. Antigen: not known. Between the trimmed V and J ends, which lost 12 bases and 4 bases, there was a span of 15 bases. The CDR3 length is 13 residues. Per the germline V gene, CDR1 is KGHDR and CDR2 is SFDVKD. These data are taken from a study of T cells in Graves' hyperthyroidism and ophthalmopathy. Study details: Prior to any treatment, at the point of initial diagnosis, peripheral blood was collected.

What was amplified from RNA transcripts were TCR beta CDR3 regions. With the HTBI primer set, the TCR CDR3 went through a first round of RT-PCR. MiXCR was run by TCRdb on the multiplex PCR reads, yielding one entry per CDR3 protein. The profile shows some 510,000 distinct CDR3 sequences, about a fifth of them singletons. General study findings and limits: Ophthalmopathy got predicted by the model a median approximately 6.3 months before its onset. Most clonotypes that expanded in the thyroid above 0.001 also showed up in blood.

The clonotype was recovered from a man aged 18 to 35 with Graves' hyperthyroidism. Material: blood. This sequence joins TRBV24-1 and TRBJ1-5; D is unclear. This CDR3 reads CAVRGGWNQPQHF. The CDR3 DNA is TGTGCCGTCCGGGGTGGGTGGAATCAGCCCCAGCATTTT.